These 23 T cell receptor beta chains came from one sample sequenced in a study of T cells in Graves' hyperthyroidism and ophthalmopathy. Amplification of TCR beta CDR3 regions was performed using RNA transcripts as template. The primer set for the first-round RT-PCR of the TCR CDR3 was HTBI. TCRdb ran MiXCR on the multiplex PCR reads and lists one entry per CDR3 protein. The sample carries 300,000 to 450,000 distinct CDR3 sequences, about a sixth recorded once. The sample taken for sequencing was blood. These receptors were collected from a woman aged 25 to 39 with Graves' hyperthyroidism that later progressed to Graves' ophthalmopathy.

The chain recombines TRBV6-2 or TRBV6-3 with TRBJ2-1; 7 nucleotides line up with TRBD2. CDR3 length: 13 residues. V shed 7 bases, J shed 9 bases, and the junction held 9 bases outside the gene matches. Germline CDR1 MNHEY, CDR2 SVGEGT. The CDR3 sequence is CASTHGGRGEQFF. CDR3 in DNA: TGTGCCAGCACCCATGGGGGGAGGGGTGAGCAGTTCTTC.

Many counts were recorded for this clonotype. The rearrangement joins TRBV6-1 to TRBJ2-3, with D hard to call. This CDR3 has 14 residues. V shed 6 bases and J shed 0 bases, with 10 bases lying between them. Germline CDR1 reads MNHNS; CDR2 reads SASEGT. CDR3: CASRPEISTDTQYF. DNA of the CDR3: TGTGCCAGCAGACCAGAAATTAGCACAGATACGCAGTATTTT.

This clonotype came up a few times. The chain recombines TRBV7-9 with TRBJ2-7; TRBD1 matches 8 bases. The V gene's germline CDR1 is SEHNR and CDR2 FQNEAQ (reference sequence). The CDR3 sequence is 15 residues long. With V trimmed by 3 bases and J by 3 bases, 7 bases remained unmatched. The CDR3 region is CASSFLGTGGYEQYF. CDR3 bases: TGTGCCAGCAGCTTCCTCGGGACAGGAGGCTACGAGCAGTACTTC.

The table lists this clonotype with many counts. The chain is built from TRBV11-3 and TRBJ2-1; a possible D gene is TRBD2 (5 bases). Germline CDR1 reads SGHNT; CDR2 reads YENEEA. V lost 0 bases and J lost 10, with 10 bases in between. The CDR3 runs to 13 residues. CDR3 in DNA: TGTGCCAGCAGCTTAGAGGGTAGCGCGGAGCAGTTCTTC. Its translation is CASSLEGSAEQFF.

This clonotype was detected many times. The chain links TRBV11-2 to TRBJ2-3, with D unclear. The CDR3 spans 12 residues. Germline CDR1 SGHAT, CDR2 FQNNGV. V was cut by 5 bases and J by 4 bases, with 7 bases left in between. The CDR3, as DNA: TGTGCCAGCAGCCCAACCGCAGATACGCAGTATTTT. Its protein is CASSPTADTQYF.

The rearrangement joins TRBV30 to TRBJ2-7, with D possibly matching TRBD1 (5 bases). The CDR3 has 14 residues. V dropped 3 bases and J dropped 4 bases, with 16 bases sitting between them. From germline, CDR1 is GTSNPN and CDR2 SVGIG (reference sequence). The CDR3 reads CAWRSGPINYEQYF. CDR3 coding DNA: TGTGCCTGGAGATCAGGGCCAATAAATTACGAGCAGTACTTC.

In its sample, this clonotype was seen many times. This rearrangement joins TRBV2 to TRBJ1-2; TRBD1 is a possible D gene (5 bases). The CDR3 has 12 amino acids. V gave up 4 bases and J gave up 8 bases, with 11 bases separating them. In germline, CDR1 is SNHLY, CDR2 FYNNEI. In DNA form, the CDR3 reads TGTGCCAGCAGTGTGGGGGTGGGAGGCTACACCTTC. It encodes CASSVGVGGYTF.

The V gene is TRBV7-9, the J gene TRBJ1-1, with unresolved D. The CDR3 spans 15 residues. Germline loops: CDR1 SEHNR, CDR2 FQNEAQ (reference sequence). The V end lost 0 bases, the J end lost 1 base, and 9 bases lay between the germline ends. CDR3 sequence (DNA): TGTGCCAGCAGCTTAGCTTTTTCTGCGAACACTGAAGCTTTCTTT. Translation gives CASSLAFSANTEAFF.

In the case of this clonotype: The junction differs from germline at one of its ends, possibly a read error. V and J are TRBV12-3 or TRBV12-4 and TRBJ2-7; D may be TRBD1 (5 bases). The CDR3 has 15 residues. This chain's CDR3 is CASTDVGQGSYKQYF. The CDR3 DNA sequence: TGTGCCAGCACCGACGTCGGGCAGGGCTCCTACAAGCAGTACTTC.

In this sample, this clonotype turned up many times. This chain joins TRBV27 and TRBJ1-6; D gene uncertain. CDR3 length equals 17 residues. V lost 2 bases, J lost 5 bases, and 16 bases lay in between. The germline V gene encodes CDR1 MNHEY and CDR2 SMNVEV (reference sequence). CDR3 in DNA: TGTGCCAGCAGTTTAGCCCGGACGTACCCCAATAATTCACCCCTCCACTTT. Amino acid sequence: CASSLARTYPNNSPLHF.

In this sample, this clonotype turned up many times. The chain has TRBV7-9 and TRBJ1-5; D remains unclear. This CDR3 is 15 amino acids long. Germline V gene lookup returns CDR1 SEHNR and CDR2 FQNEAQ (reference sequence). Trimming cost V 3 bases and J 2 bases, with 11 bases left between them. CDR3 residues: CASSFGDSGNQPQHF. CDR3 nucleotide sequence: TGTGCCAGCAGCTTTGGTGATAGTGGCAATCAGCCCCAGCATTTT. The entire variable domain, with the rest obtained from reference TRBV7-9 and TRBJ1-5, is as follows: DTGVSQNPRHKITKRGQNVTFRCDPISEHNRLYWYRQTLGQGPEFLTYFQNEAQLEKSRLLSDRFSAERPKGSFSTLEIQRTEQGDSAMYLCASSFGDSGNQPQHFGDGTRLSIL.

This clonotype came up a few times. CDR3 coding DNA: TGCGCCAGCAGCCTCACAGGGAACATTCAGTACTTC. Protein product: CASSLTGNIQYF. J is TRBJ2-4 and V is TRBV5-1; the D gene is possibly TRBD1 (6 bases). Per the germline V gene, CDR1 is SGHRS and CDR2 is YFSETQ. CDR3 length equals 12 residues. Trimming stripped 4 bases from V and 7 bases from J, with 9 bases between.

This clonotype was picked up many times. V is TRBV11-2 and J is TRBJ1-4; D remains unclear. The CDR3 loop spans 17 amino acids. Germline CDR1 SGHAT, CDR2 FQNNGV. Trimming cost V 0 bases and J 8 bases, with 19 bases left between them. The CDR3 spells CASSLDSLEPVGEKLFF. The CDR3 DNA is TGTGCCAGCAGCTTAGATTCTCTCGAACCCGTTGGGGAAAAACTGTTTTTT.

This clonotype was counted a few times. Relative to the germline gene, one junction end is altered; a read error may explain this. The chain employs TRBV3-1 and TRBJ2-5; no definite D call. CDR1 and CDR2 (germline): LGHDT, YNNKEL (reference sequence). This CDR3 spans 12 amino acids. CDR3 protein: CASSPYQETRYF. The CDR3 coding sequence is TGTGCCAGCAGCCCTTACCAAGAGACCCGGTACTTC.

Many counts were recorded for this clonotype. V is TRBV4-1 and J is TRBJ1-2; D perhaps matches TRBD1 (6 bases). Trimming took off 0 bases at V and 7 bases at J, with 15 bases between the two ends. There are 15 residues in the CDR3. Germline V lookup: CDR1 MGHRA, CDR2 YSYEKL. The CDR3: CASSQDWYREGGYTF. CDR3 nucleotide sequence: TGCGCCAGCAGCCAAGATTGGTACAGGGAGGGTGGCTACACCTTC.

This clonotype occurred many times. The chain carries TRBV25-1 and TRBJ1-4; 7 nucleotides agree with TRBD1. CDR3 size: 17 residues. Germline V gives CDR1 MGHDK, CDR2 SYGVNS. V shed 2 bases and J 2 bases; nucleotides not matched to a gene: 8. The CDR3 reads CASSELGRGVTNEKLFF. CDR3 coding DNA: TGTGCCAGCAGTGAACTTGGCAGGGGGGTTACTAATGAAAAACTGTTTTTT.

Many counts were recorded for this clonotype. The CDR3 region is CATRNWGNQPQHF. The CDR3 DNA is TGTGCCACCCGAAATTGGGGCAATCAGCCCCAGCATTTT. The rearrangement links TRBV19 to TRBJ1-5; D gene ambiguous. The CDR3 spans 13 residues. CDR1 is LNHDA and CDR2 is SQIVND in the germline V gene (reference sequence). V was clipped by 10 bases and J by 2 bases, with 12 bases between them.

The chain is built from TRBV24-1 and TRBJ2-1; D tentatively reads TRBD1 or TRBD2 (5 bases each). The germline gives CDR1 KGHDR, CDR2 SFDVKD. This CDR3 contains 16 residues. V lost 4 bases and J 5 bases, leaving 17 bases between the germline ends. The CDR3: CATSDPGSGAHNEQFF. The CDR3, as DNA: TGTGCCACCAGTGACCCAGGGAGTGGGGCCCACAATGAGCAGTTCTTC.

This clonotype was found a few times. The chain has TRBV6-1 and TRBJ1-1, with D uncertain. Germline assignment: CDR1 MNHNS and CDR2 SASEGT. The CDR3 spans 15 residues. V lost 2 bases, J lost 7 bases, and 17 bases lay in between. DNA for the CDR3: TGTGCCAGCAGTGAATATCGGAAGAGATTGGGTGAAGCTTTCTTT. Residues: CASSEYRKRLGEAFF.

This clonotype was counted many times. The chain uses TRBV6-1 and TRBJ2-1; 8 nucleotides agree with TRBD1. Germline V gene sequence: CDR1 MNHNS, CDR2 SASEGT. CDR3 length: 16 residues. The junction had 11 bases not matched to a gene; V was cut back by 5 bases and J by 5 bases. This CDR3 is CASSYRRQGLNNEQFF. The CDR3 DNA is TGTGCCAGCAGTTACCGTAGACAGGGGTTGAACAATGAGCAGTTCTTC.

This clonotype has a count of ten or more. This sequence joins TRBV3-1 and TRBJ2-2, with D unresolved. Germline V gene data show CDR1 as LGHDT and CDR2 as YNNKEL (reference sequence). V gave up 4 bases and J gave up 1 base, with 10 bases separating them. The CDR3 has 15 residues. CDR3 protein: CASSPRPRNTGELFF. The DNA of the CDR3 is TGTGCCAGCAGCCCAAGACCGAGGAACACCGGGGAGCTGTTTTTT.

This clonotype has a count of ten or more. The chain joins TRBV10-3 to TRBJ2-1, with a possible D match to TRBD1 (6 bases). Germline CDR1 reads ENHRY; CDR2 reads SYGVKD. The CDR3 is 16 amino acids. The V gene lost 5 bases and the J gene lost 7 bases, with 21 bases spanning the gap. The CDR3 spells CAISFETGTNWNEQFF. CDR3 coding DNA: TGTGCCATCAGTTTCGAAACAGGGACCAACTGGAATGAGCAGTTCTTC.

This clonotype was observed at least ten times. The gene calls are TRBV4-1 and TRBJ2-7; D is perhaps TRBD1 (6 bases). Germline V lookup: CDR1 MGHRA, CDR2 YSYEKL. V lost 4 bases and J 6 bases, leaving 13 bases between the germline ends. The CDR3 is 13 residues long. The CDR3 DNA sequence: TGCGCCAGCAGCCGGGGACAAAGTACCGAGCAGTACTTC. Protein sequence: CASSRGQSTEQYF.